Below, one TCR beta chain is given with its context. These data come from a study of blood T cell repertoires in COVID-19. About the study: Specimens from acute and convalescent COVID-19 originated in the United States, Italy and Spain. T cells, B-cell-depleted T cells, or PBMCs provided the cDNA or gDNA that served as material.

Original methodology: Amplifying reference gene primers gave estimates of nucleated cell counts. Measured with immunoSEQ multiplex PCR; TCRdb has only the in-frame clones, and not every one. From that table come the V and J calls and clone size; the DNA was used to work out D and trimming. The repertoire consists of about 200,000 clones, with around 88% occurring once and the leading ten covering about 7.4%. From germline, CDR1 is MDHEN and CDR2 SYDVKM. This CDR3 contains 13 residues. V lost 3 bases to trimming and J lost 4 bases, with 10 bases between them. The sequencing input was peripheral blood. The sequence derives from a woman aged 45 to 65 with acute or convalescent COVID-19. V gene TRBV28 combines with J gene TRBJ2-7, with unresolved D. Here the CDR3 DNA reads TGTGCCAGCAGTTTTAATCCTATATACGAGCAGTACTTC. Encoded protein: CASSFNPIYEQYF.